This TCR beta chain originates from a study of shared clonotypes between healthy human individuals. Regarding the study as a whole: Even with large depth, rarefaction showed that sorted-subset sequencing was incomplete.

This table comes from immunoSEQ multiplex PCR, and its TCRdb copy is limited to in-frame clones, with some not included. The table lists some 1 million clones, around 75% of them singletons. In germline, CDR1 is SQVTM, CDR2 ANQGSEA. The CDR3 is 13 residues long. V gave up 7 bases and J gave up 5 bases; unmatched junction bases: 4. The count of this clone is one. Antigen: not known. Sequencing was done on a sample of memory CD4+ T cells sorted from blood. The subset here: CD45RA-negative fraction. This clonotype originated in a man aged 18 to 29 in good health. The gene calls are TRBV29-1 and TRBJ1-6; 8 bases are shared with TRBD1. CDR3 sequence (DNA): TGCAGCGCTCAGACAGGGGATAATTCACCCCTCCACTTT. Translating it yields CSAQTGDNSPLHF.